The 11 T cell receptor beta chains below come from one sample, sequenced in a study of T cells in Graves' hyperthyroidism and ophthalmopathy. The CDR3 regions of TCR beta were amplified from RNA transcripts. Using the HTBI primer set, a first-round RT-PCR was run on the TCR CDR3. TCRdb reprocessed the multiplex PCR reads via MiXCR and lists one record per CDR3 protein. The profile covers hundreds of thousands of distinct CDR3 sequences, with roughly 25% appearing a single time and approximately 10% taken by the ten largest. Material for sequencing was blood. The receptors stem from a woman between 25 and 40 years old with Graves' ophthalmopathy.

This clonotype was counted at least ten times. This chain links TRBV6-2 or TRBV6-3 with TRBJ2-1, with unresolved D. V gave up 6 bases and J gave up 9 bases, with 21 bases separating them. This CDR3 spans 15 amino acids. Germline CDR1 is MNHEY and CDR2 is SVGEGT. The DNA for the CDR3 is TGTGCCAGCAGGGGTAGAATAAGGGAAATCGGTGAGCAGTTCTTC. The encoded protein is CASRGRIREIGEQFF.

In the case of this clonotype: The germline gene is not matched at one end of the junction; a read error may be the cause. This chain joins TRBV12-3 or TRBV12-4 and TRBJ2-7; D ambiguous. There are 13 residues in the CDR3. CDR3 loop: CVSSSSYSYEQYF. Written as DNA, the CDR3 is TGTGTCAGCAGTTCGTCCTACTCCTACGAGCAGTACTTC.

This clonotype showed up many times. The chain recombines TRBV6-1 with TRBJ2-7; TRBD2 matches 7 bases. With 7 bases clipped from V and 5 bases from J, the junction kept 14 bases outside the gene matches. CDR1 is MNHNS and CDR2 is SASEGT in the germline V gene. CDR3 length: 15 residues. CDR3 loop: CASIDRGGEGNEQYF. The CDR3 bases are TGTGCCAGCATAGACCGGGGAGGGGAAGGCAACGAGCAGTACTTC.

This clonotype was recorded at least ten times. This chain uses TRBV20-1 with TRBJ2-5, with D possibly matching TRBD1 (6 bases). Germline CDR1 DFQATT, CDR2 SNEGSKA (reference sequence). The CDR3 extends over 15 amino acids. Trimming shortened V by 0 bases and J by 7 bases, and 18 bases separated the two germline ends. Here the CDR3 DNA reads TGCAGTGCTAGAGATCCGACAGGCCCCGATCGGACCCAGTACTTC. Protein: CSARDPTGPDRTQYF.

V and J are TRBV2 and TRBJ2-5; 12 bases agree with TRBD1. The germline gives CDR1 SNHLY, CDR2 FYNNEI. CDR3 length: 15 amino acids. Trimming took 5 bases from V and 6 from J; bases not matched to a gene: 7. Here the CDR3 reads CASSPGTGGVKTQYF. The CDR3 region has the DNA TGTGCCAGCAGTCCCGGGACAGGGGGCGTAAAGACCCAGTACTTC. Variable domain in full (rest from reference TRBV2 and TRBJ2-5): EPEVTQTPSHQVTQMGQEVILRCVPISNHLYFYWYRQILGQKVEFLVSFYNNEISEKSEIFDDQFSVERPDGSNFTLKIRSTKLEDSAMYFCASSPGTGGVKTQYFGPGTRLLVL.

This chain joins TRBV6-2 or TRBV6-3 and TRBJ2-7; no clear D. CDR1 MNHEY and CDR2 SVGEGT come from the germline V gene. This CDR3 region has 17 residues. The V end lost 7 bases, the J end lost 0 bases, and 22 bases lay between the germline ends. CDR3 nucleotide sequence: TGTGCCAGCACCACTACTTTATTCTCGGAGTTCTCCTACGAGCAGTACTTC. It specifies CASTTTLFSEFSYEQYF.

J is TRBJ1-1 and V is TRBV20-1; TRBD1 agrees at 9 bases. With V trimmed by 4 bases and J by 1 base, 7 bases remained unmatched. Germline CDR1 and CDR2: DFQATT and SNEGSKA (reference sequence). The CDR3 runs 15 residues. CDR3 loop: CSATSPGQGNTEAFF. The CDR3 nucleotides are TGCAGTGCTACTAGCCCGGGACAGGGGAACACTGAAGCTTTCTTT.

This clonotype came up many times. The V and J genes are TRBV2 and TRBJ2-2; TRBD1 is a possible D gene (5 bases). The CDR3 sequence is 17 residues long. Germline CDR1 is SNHLY and CDR2 is FYNNEI. V was clipped by 6 bases and J by 3 bases, with 20 bases between them. The CDR3 protein is CASSIPGPLRDTGELFF. The CDR3 DNA reads TGTGCCAGCAGCATACCCGGACCCCTCAGGGACACCGGGGAGCTGTTTTTT.

This clonotype was observed a few times. The chain carries TRBV20-1 and TRBJ1-2; 7 positions agree with TRBD1. After removal of 6 bases from V and 2 bases from J, the junction contained 6 bases not matched to a gene. CDR3 length: 13 amino acids. CDR1 is DFQATT, CDR2 SNEGSKA, per germline (reference sequence). For the CDR3, the DNA is TGCAGTGCGGCGGACAGGCGAAACTATGGCTACACCTTC. Amino acids: CSAADRRNYGYTF.

Turning to this clonotype: This may arise from a read error, as a much more abundant clone is one base away. The rearrangement joins TRBV6-2 or TRBV6-3 to TRBJ1-1; D is possibly TRBD1 (6 bases). Germline values: CDR1 MNHEY, CDR2 SVGEGT. The CDR3 runs to 15 residues. CDR3 protein: CASSYLGGREAEACF. The CDR3 coding sequence is TGTGCCAGCAGTTATCTCGGGGGGCGCGAGGCTGAAGCTTGCTTT.

The genes are TRBV3-1 and TRBJ1-1, with D unclear. CDR3 length: 13 residues. Germline V gene data show CDR1 as LGHDT and CDR2 as YNNKEL (reference sequence). Deletions cut 2 bases from V and 3 bases from J, with 7 bases between. CDR3 sequence (DNA): TGTGCCAGCAGCCAACGTCTGGACACTGAAGCTTTCTTT. Its protein is CASSQRLDTEAFF.